A single sample gave rise to the 21 T cell receptor beta chains below, sequenced in a study of T cells in localized non-small cell lung cancer. Profiled with immunoSEQ multiplex PCR; TCRdb holds only in-frame clones, not every one. The profile shows tens of thousands of clones, 85% to 95% of them singletons. The sample here was peripheral blood, taken before any cancer treatment. All receptors come from a woman between 35 and 70 years old with stage I lung adenocarcinoma.

The chain is built from TRBV7-2 and TRBJ2-5; 9 nucleotides line up with TRBD1. The better agreement between TRBJ2-7 and the DNA end casts doubt on the J call. CDR1 and CDR2 (germline): SGHTA, FQGNSA. The CDR3 consists of 15 residues. CDR3 bases: TGTGCCAGCAGTTACTCCGGGACAGGGTTCTACGAGCAGTACTTC. It is translated as CASSYSGTGFYEQYF.

The chain combines TRBV5-6 with TRBJ1-1; D ambiguous. The CDR3 contains 14 residues. The germline CDR1 and CDR2 sequences are SGHDT and YYEEEE. V was clipped by 0 bases and J by 0 bases, with 6 bases between them. CDR3 sequence: CASSLGSMNTEAFF. In nucleotides, the CDR3 is TGTGCCAGCAGCTTGGGCAGCATGAACACTGAAGCTTTCTTT. The variable domain in full, with the rest retrieved from reference TRBV5-6 and TRBJ1-1, is DAGVTQSPTHLIKTRGQQVTLRCSPKSGHDTVSWYQQALGQGPQFIFQYYEEEERQRGNFPDRFSGHQFPNYSSELNVNALLLGDSALYLCASSLGSMNTEAFFGQGTRLTVV.

V is TRBV28 and J is TRBJ1-4; the D gene is possibly TRBD1 (6 bases). The V end lost 5 bases, the J end lost 13 bases, and 17 bases lay between the germline ends. The CDR3 length is 13 residues. Looked up from germline, CDR1 is MDHEN and CDR2 is SYDVKM. The CDR3 protein is CASSREQGRGLFF. For the CDR3, the DNA is TGTGCCAGCAGTCGAGAACAGGGCAGAGGACTGTTTTTT. Supplemented by reference TRBV28 and TRBJ1-4, the full variable domain reads DVKVTQSSRYLVKRTGEKVFLECVQDMDHENMFWYRQDPGLGLRLIYFSYDVKMKEKGDIPEGYSVSREKKERFSLILESASTNQTSMYLCASSREQGRGLFFGSGTQLSVL.

The genes are TRBV5-5 and TRBJ2-7; perhaps TRBD2 as D (5 bases). The CDR3 loop spans 14 amino acids. Germline CDR1 SGHKS, CDR2 YYEKEE (reference sequence). V lost 0 bases and J lost 6, with 13 bases in between. DNA of the CDR3: TGTGCCAGCAGCTTGGTTACTAGTACGTCCGAGCAGTACTTC. Its protein product is CASSLVTSTSEQYF. Looking up the rest from reference TRBV5-5 and TRBJ2-7 gives the full variable domain: DAGVTQSPTHLIKTRGQQVTLRCSPISGHKSVSWYQQVLGQGPQFIFQYYEKEERGRGNFPDRFSARQFPNYSSELNVNALLLGDSALYLCASSLVTSTSEQYFGPGTRLTVT.

V gene TRBV9 combines with J gene TRBJ1-1; D remains ambiguous. The CDR3 loop spans 14 amino acids. The germline CDR1 and CDR2 sequences are SGDLS and YYNGEE. Deletions cut 3 bases from V and 2 bases from J, with 11 bases between. CDR3: CASSATLTNTEAFF. CDR3 in DNA: TGTGCCAGCAGCGCCACACTGACCAACACTGAAGCTTTCTTT.

The chain is built from TRBV9 and TRBJ2-1, with 7 nucleotides matching TRBD1. With V trimmed by 4 bases and J by 8 bases, 15 bases remained unmatched. The CDR3 loop spans 16 amino acids. Germline values: CDR1 SGDLS, CDR2 YYNGEE. CDR3 loop: CASSTRGGQGGDEQFF. For the CDR3, the DNA is TGTGCCAGCAGCACCCGAGGGGGCCAAGGTGGGGATGAGCAGTTCTTC.

The V gene is TRBV18, the J gene TRBJ1-2; D unclear. Trimming pared 1 base from V and 7 bases from J, leaving 10 bases between. There are 13 residues in the CDR3. Looked up from germline, CDR1 is KGHSH and CDR2 is LQKENI. CDR3 sequence: CASSPQDASGYTF. DNA of the CDR3: TGTGCCAGCTCACCACAGGATGCTAGTGGCTACACCTTC. The entire variable domain, with the rest obtained from reference TRBV18 and TRBJ1-2, is as follows: NAGVMQNPRHLVRRRGQEARLRCSPMKGHSHVYWYRQLPEEGLKFMVYLQKENIIDESGMPKERFSAEFPKEGPSILRIQQVVRGDSAAYFCASSPQDASGYTFGSGTRLTVV.

The chain joins TRBV4-1 to TRBJ1-2; 8 bases match TRBD1. The V gene end was trimmed by 4 bases and the J gene end by 2 bases; junction bases not matched to a gene: 3. Germline lookup yields CDR1 MGHRA and CDR2 YSYEKL. This CDR3 contains 14 residues. This CDR3 reads CASSRTGWNYGYTF. The CDR3 nucleotides read TGCGCCAGCAGCCGGACAGGGTGGAACTATGGCTACACCTTC.

The chain couples TRBV2 to TRBJ2-5; 14 nucleotides match TRBD2. Trimming cost V 3 bases and J 4 bases; bases outside gene matches: 10. The CDR3 covers 18 residues. Germline loops: CDR1 SNHLY, CDR2 FYNNEI. CDR3 DNA sequence: TGTGCCAGCAGTGACGCAGGGGGACTAGCGGGGGCTTTAGAGACCCAGTACTTC. It translates to CASSDAGGLAGALETQYF.

The chain joins TRBV7-9 to TRBJ2-1, with D unresolved. Trimming left V 4 bases short and J 9 bases short, with 10 bases between. The CDR3 sequence is 12 residues long. The germline V gene encodes CDR1 SEHNR and CDR2 FQNEAQ (reference sequence). DNA for the CDR3: TGTGCCAGCAGCTCAGAGGTAACTGAGCAGTTCTTC. As protein: CASSSEVTEQFF. Full variable domain (remainder filled in from reference TRBV7-9 and TRBJ2-1): DTGVSQNPRHKITKRGQNVTFRCDPISEHNRLYWYRQTLGQGPEFLTYFQNEAQLEKSRLLSDRFSAERPKGSFSTLEIQRTEQGDSAMYLCASSSEVTEQFFGPGTRLTVL.

The rearrangement joins TRBV11-2 to TRBJ2-7; no reliable D call. Germline V gives CDR1 SGHAT, CDR2 FQNNGV. The CDR3 spans 14 residues. V gave up 0 bases and J gave up 2 bases, with 8 bases separating them. CDR3 in amino acids: CASSLDAATYEQYF. The CDR3 region has the DNA TGTGCCAGCAGCTTAGATGCTGCTACCTACGAGCAGTACTTC. Supplemented by reference TRBV11-2 and TRBJ2-7, the full variable domain reads EAGVAQSPRYKIIEKRQSVAFWCNPISGHATLYWYQQILGQGPKLLIQFQNNGVVDDSQLPKDRFSAERLKGVDSTLKIQPAKLEDSAVYLCASSLDAATYEQYFGPGTRLTVT.

The genes are TRBV5-5 and TRBJ1-1; 9 bases map to TRBD1. The CDR3 totals 14 residues. The trim removed 2 bases at V and 3 bases at J, leaving 2 bases unmatched. CDR1 SGHKS and CDR2 YYEKEE come from the germline V gene (reference sequence). CDR3 sequence (DNA): TGTGCCAGCAGCTTACAGGGGGCGGACACTGAAGCTTTCTTT. It is translated as CASSLQGADTEAFF.

This clone was observed once. CDR3 amino acids: CASRSGQLGAGELFF. In nucleotides, the CDR3 is TGTGCCAGCAGATCCGGACAGCTCGGAGCCGGGGAGCTGTTTTTT. The V and J genes are TRBV5-4 and TRBJ2-2; maybe TRBD1 (6 bases). The germline V and J ends were trimmed by 5 bases and 6 bases, with 17 bases remaining between them. The CDR3 spans 15 residues. Per the germline V gene, CDR1 is SGHNT and CDR2 is YYREEE (reference sequence).

The chain recombines TRBV11-3 with TRBJ2-7, with D possibly matching TRBD1 (6 bases). Between the trimmed V and J ends, which lost 5 bases and 2 bases, there was a span of 19 bases. Germline loops: CDR1 SGHNT, CDR2 YENEEA. The CDR3 loop spans 16 amino acids. The CDR3 region has the DNA TGTGCCAGCAGCCTTCAGATGGGGACAACTACCTACGAGCAGTACTTC. As protein: CASSLQMGTTTYEQYF.

This chain joins TRBV5-1 and TRBJ1-2; possibly TRBD1 for D (6 bases). CDR3 size: 14 residues. The germline V and J ends were trimmed by 4 bases and 6 bases, with 16 bases remaining between them. Germline V lookup: CDR1 SGHRS, CDR2 YFSETQ. In nucleotides, the CDR3 is TGCGCCAGCAGCCCCTTGACAGGATCTAATGGCTACACCTTC. The encoded protein is CASSPLTGSNGYTF.

This clone came up once. The chain links TRBV11-2 to TRBJ1-2; 7 bases map to TRBD1. The V and J ends lost 5 bases and 4 bases, in that order; junction bases with no gene match: 13. CDR3 length: 16 amino acids. Germline V CDR1 and CDR2: SGHAT, FQNNGV. CDR3 amino acids: CASSKARDRATYGYTF. The CDR3 DNA sequence: TGTGCCAGCAGCAAGGCCAGGGACAGAGCTACCTATGGCTACACCTTC.

This rearrangement joins TRBV10-1 to TRBJ2-7; perhaps D is TRBD1 or TRBD2 (5 bases each). V gave up 8 bases and J gave up 3 bases, with 26 bases separating them. The CDR3 is 17 residues long. In germline, CDR1 is WNHNN, CDR2 SYGVQD (reference sequence). The CDR3 sequence: CASPQGPVPSLCYEQYF. The CDR3 DNA follows: TGCGCCAGCCCCCAGGGACCGGTTCCTTCCCTCTGCTACGAGCAGTACTTC.

The V gene is TRBV11-3, the J gene TRBJ2-1; D gene unclear. The germline gives CDR1 SGHNT, CDR2 YENEEA. CDR3 length: 13 residues. V was cut by 3 bases and J by 7 bases, with 10 bases left in between. CDR3 sequence: CASSFPQRNEQFF. The CDR3, as DNA: TGTGCCAGCAGCTTCCCCCAGAGAAATGAGCAGTTCTTC.

V usage is TRBV4-3 and J usage is TRBJ2-7, with 11 bases identical to TRBD2. Per germline, CDR1 LGHNA and CDR2 YSLEER. This CDR3 has 16 residues. Losses at the gene ends were 5 bases for V and 3 bases for J; bases not matched to a gene: 9. The DNA of the CDR3 is TGCGCCAGCAGCACAACAACCGGGACTAGCGGCTACGAGCAGTACTTC. Translated, it gives CASSTTTGTSGYEQYF.

The V call is TRBV6-5, the J call TRBJ2-1, with D tentatively TRBD2 (7 bases). The germline gives CDR1 MNHEY, CDR2 SVGAGI. This CDR3 is built from 16 residues. The V end lost 4 bases, the J end lost 3 bases, and 16 bases lay between the germline ends. CDR3 bases: TGTGCCAGCAGTTCCACCGCGGGGGCTGTCTACAATGAGCAGTTCTTC. Residues: CASSSTAGAVYNEQFF.

This CDR3 reads CASSSHQGANYGYTF. As DNA, the CDR3 is TGTGCCAGCAGCTCCCACCAGGGGGCTAACTATGGCTACACCTTC. The chain joins TRBV7-9 to TRBJ1-2, with 7 bases aligning to TRBD1. Germline V lookup: CDR1 SEHNR, CDR2 FQNEAQ (reference sequence). Trimming took 4 bases from V and 0 from J; bases not matched to a gene: 5. The CDR3 consists of 15 residues.